A selection of T cell receptor beta chains follows, all from one sample in a study of T cell responses to AZD1222 COVID-19 vaccine. Produced via immunoSEQ multiplex PCR; TCRdb's table is partial and in-frame only. The sample lists 130,000 or so clones; around 94% were seen once. The material sequenced was peripheral blood, taken on day 0 of AZD1222 vaccination. These receptors came from an adult in good health. Each CDR3 is given with its conserved first and last residue. D genes are given only for firm matches. The size of a clone is reported for some rows only, either as once, few or many, or as a class for expanded clones.

CDR3 protein: CASSRTGIYTEAFF
CDR3 DNA: TGTGCCAGCAGTCGGACAGGGATCTACACTGAAGCTTTCTTT
J gene: TRBJ1-1
clone size: -
D gene: TRBD1
V gene: TRBV2

CDR3 protein: CASSPLRYDTQYF
CDR3 DNA: TGTGCCAGCAGCCCGCTGAGGTATGATACGCAGTATTTT
J gene: TRBJ2-3
clone size: -
D gene: -
V gene: TRBV7-9

CDR3 protein: CASSLVGAALHF
CDR3 DNA: TGTGCCAGCAGCTTAGTAGGGGCGGCCCTCCACTTT
J gene: TRBJ1-6
clone size: once
D gene: -
V gene: TRBV7-8

CDR3 protein: CASSLDVNTEAFF
CDR3 DNA: TGTGCCAGCAGCCTGGACGTGAACACTGAAGCTTTCTTT
J gene: TRBJ1-1
clone size: -
D gene: -
V gene: TRBV7-7

CDR3 protein: CASSPGGRTEAFF
CDR3 DNA: TGTGCCAGCAGCCCGGGGGGGAGGACTGAAGCTTTCTTT
J gene: TRBJ1-1
clone size: -
D gene: -
V gene: TRBV21-1

CDR3 protein: CASSWTSGRNEQFF
CDR3 DNA: TGTGCCAGCAGCTGGACTAGCGGGCGTAATGAGCAGTTCTTC
J gene: TRBJ2-1
clone size: -
D gene: TRBD2
V gene: TRBV5-4

CDR3 protein: CASSQVETAEQYF
CDR3 DNA: TGCGCCAGCAGCCAGGTGGAAACGGCCGAGCAGTACTTC
J gene: TRBJ2-7
clone size: -
D gene: -
V gene: TRBV4-1

CDR3 protein: CASSWGQGNEKLFF
CDR3 DNA: TGTGCCAGCAGCTGGGGACAGGGGAATGAAAAACTGTTTTTT
J gene: TRBJ1-4
clone size: -
D gene: TRBD1
V gene: TRBV7-9

CDR3 protein: CAWSVLPPPADEKLFF
CDR3 DNA: TGTGCCTGGAGTGTACTTCCTCCCCCGGCCGACGAAAAACTGTTTTTT
J gene: TRBJ1-4
clone size: -
D gene: -
V gene: TRBV30

CDR3 protein: CASSLSTGTTQYF
CDR3 DNA: TGTGCCAGCAGTTTATCAACTGGAACCACGCAGTATTTT
J gene: TRBJ2-3
clone size: -
D gene: -
V gene: TRBV28

CDR3 protein: CASSLGWGAEAFF
CDR3 DNA: TGTGCCAGCAGCTTAGGTTGGGGGGCTGAAGCTTTCTTT
J gene: TRBJ1-1
clone size: -
D gene: -
V gene: TRBV7-9

CDR3 protein: CASSDLGQGQETQYF
CDR3 DNA: TGTGCCAGCAGTGATCTAGGGCAGGGACAAGAGACCCAGTACTTC
J gene: TRBJ2-5
clone size: -
D gene: -
V gene: TRBV25-1

CDR3 protein: CASSLGNSGANVLTF
CDR3 DNA: TGTGCCAGCAGCTTGGGGAACTCTGGGGCCAACGTCCTGACTTTC
J gene: TRBJ2-6
clone size: -
D gene: -
V gene: TRBV5-8

CDR3 protein: CASSVLTGIQETQYF
CDR3 DNA: TGTGCCAGCAGCGTTCTGACAGGGATCCAAGAGACCCAGTACTTC
J gene: TRBJ2-5
clone size: -
D gene: TRBD1
V gene: TRBV9

CDR3 protein: CASSYLRNTGELFF
CDR3 DNA: TGTGCCAGCAGTTACTTACGGAACACCGGGGAGCTGTTTTTT
J gene: TRBJ2-2
clone size: -
D gene: -
V gene: TRBV6-2/TRBV6-3

CDR3 protein: CASSRDRGSAYEQYF
CDR3 DNA: TGTGCCAGCTCGCGGGACAGGGGGTCGGCCTACGAGCAGTACTTC
J gene: TRBJ2-7
clone size: -
D gene: TRBD1
V gene: TRBV18

CDR3 protein: CASSLRQGISLFF
CDR3 DNA: TGTGCCAGCAGCCTCAGACAGGGGATTTCTCTGTTCTTC
J gene: TRBJ2-1
clone size: -
D gene: TRBD1
V gene: TRBV3-1/TRBV3-2

CDR3 protein: CASRSTLTGELFF
CDR3 DNA: TGTGCCAGCAGGTCGACCTTGACCGGGGAGCTGTTTTTT
J gene: TRBJ2-2
clone size: -
D gene: -
V gene: TRBV2

CDR3 protein: CASSPGQGGFLETQYF
CDR3 DNA: TGTGCCAGCAGCCCAGGACAGGGGGGTTTTTTAGAGACCCAGTACTTC
J gene: TRBJ2-5
clone size: -
D gene: TRBD1
V gene: TRBV13

CDR3 protein: CASVRDGGNQPQHF
CDR3 DNA: TGTGCCAGCGTAAGGGACGGGGGGAATCAGCCCCAGCATTTT
J gene: TRBJ1-5
clone size: -
D gene: -
V gene: TRBV19

CDR3 protein: CASSLYRDTSSYEQYF
CDR3 DNA: TGTGCCAGCAGCCTTTACCGGGACACCAGCTCCTACGAGCAGTACTTC
J gene: TRBJ2-7
clone size: -
D gene: -
V gene: TRBV7-9

CDR3 protein: CASSLPSGTAYNEQFF
CDR3 DNA: TGCGCCAGCAGCCTCCCCTCCGGGACTGCCTACAATGAGCAGTTCTTC
J gene: TRBJ2-1
clone size: -
D gene: -
V gene: TRBV5-1

CDR3 protein: CATSRVGNSNQPQHF
CDR3 DNA: TGTGCCACCAGCAGAGTTGGAAATAGCAATCAGCCCCAGCATTTT
J gene: TRBJ1-5
clone size: -
D gene: -
V gene: TRBV15